This T cell receptor beta chain was documented in a study of T cell responses to AZD1222 COVID-19 vaccine. Concerning this clone: No antigen is known for it.

Trimming took off 0 bases at V and 7 bases at J, with 10 bases between the two ends. Germline-derived CDR1 and CDR2 are SGHRS and YFSETQ. There are 13 residues in the CDR3. Study-wide findings and caveats: Spike-specific TCRs gained breadth and depth after people received two AZD1222 doses.

Sequenced by immunoSEQ multiplex PCR; TCRdb stores in-frame clones only, minus some. The sample records about 120,000 clones, approximately 89% being singletons. This chain uses TRBV5-1 with TRBJ2-5; no reliable D call. Sequences were derived from peripheral blood, sampled on day 0 of AZD1222 vaccination. The receptor was isolated from an adult in good health. The chain's CDR3 is CASSLESVGTQYF. CDR3 bases: TGCGCCAGCAGCTTGGAAAGCGTTGGGACCCAGTACTTC.